One and the same sample provided the 23 T cell receptor beta chains below, sequenced in a study of cytomegalovirus exposure and HLA in healthy donors. Assay: immunoSEQ multiplex PCR; the TCRdb copy retains only in-frame clones and omits some. In the table there are tens of thousands of clones, about 96% of which are singletons. Material: PBMCs. The receptors originated from a man aged 18 to 30 in good health and CMV-seronegative.

The V call is TRBV19, the J call TRBJ1-5; D perhaps matches TRBD1 (6 bases). CDR3 length: 15 residues. V was cut by 6 bases and J by 0 bases, with 12 bases left in between. Germline loops: CDR1 LNHDA, CDR2 SQIVND (reference sequence). CDR3 nucleotides: TGTGCCAGTAGCAGACAGGCGGCTAGCAATCAGCCCCAGCATTTT. This codes for CASSRQAASNQPQHF. Combining the CDR3 with reference TRBV19 and TRBJ1-5 gives the whole variable domain DGGITQSPKYLFRKEGQNVTLSCEQNLNHDAMYWYRQDPGQGLRLIYYSQIVNDFQKGDIAEGYSVSREKKESFPLTVTSAQKNPTAFYLCASSRQAASNQPQHFGDGTRLSIL.

This clone was seen once. This sequence joins TRBV15 and TRBJ1-1; D possibly corresponds to TRBD1 (5 bases). Trimming took off 5 bases at V and 6 bases at J, with 19 bases between the two ends. In germline, CDR1 is LNHNV, CDR2 YYDKDF (reference sequence). The CDR3 is 15 amino acids. The CDR3 sequence: CATSGSGAGDPEAFF. The DNA of the CDR3 is TGTGCCACCAGCGGGTCCGGGGCGGGGGACCCTGAAGCTTTCTTT.

This clone appeared a single time. Here the CDR3 DNA reads TGCAGCGCCCCAGGGGGCCGGGGTGAAGCTTTCTTT. It translates to CSAPGGRGEAFF. The chain couples TRBV29-1 to TRBJ1-1, with 8 bases lining up with TRBD1. This CDR3 region has 12 residues. The V gene's germline CDR1 is SQVTM and CDR2 ANQGSEA. The V segment lost 7 bases and the J segment 7 bases; nucleotides outside the gene matches: 8. The full variable domain, in which reference TRBV29-1 and TRBJ1-1 provide the parts outside the CDR3, is SAVISQKPSRDICQRGTSLTIQCQVDSQVTMMFWYRQQPGQSLTLIATANQGSEATYESGFVIDKFPISRPNLTFSTLTVSNMSPEDSSIYLCSAPGGRGEAFFGQGTRLTVV.

Here the CDR3 DNA reads TGTGCCAGCAGTGGGGCTCGCTCCGGGAACACCGGGGAGCTGTTTTTT. Amino acid sequence: CASSGARSGNTGELFF. The genes are TRBV6-6 and TRBJ2-2, with D perhaps matching TRBD1 (5 bases). V lost 5 bases to trimming and J lost 1 base, with 14 bases between them. This CDR3 has 16 residues. The germline CDR1 and CDR2 sequences are MNHNY and SVGAGI (reference sequence).

The chain has TRBV2 and TRBJ1-2; no firm D call. Germline V gives CDR1 SNHLY, CDR2 FYNNEI. The V end lost 6 bases, the J end lost 5 bases, and 7 bases lay between the germline ends. This CDR3 contains 11 residues. CDR3 DNA sequence: TGTGCCAGCAGGCAGGATTATGGCTACACCTTC. This translates into CASRQDYGYTF.

V gene TRBV19 combines with J gene TRBJ2-1; 8 nucleotides match TRBD1. J lost 13 bases, V lost 5 bases, and 10 bases had no gene match. This CDR3 has 13 amino acids. The germline CDR1 and CDR2 sequences are LNHDA and SQIVND (reference sequence). CDR3 nucleotides: TGTGCCAGTAGTCTAACCGGACAGGGAATTCAGTTCTTC. This encodes CASSLTGQGIQFF. Full variable domain (missing parts from reference TRBV19 and TRBJ2-1): DGGITQSPKYLFRKEGQNVTLSCEQNLNHDAMYWYRQDPGQGLRLIYYSQIVNDFQKGDIAEGYSVSREKKESFPLTVTSAQKNPTAFYLCASSLTGQGIQFFGPGTRLTVL.

This rearrangement joins TRBV9 to TRBJ1-1; D is unresolved. In germline, CDR1 is SGDLS, CDR2 YYNGEE. The CDR3 runs 13 residues. The V end was cut by 3 bases, the J end by 0 bases, with 6 bases between. The CDR3 is CASSASMNTEAFF. The CDR3 region has the DNA TGTGCCAGCAGCGCATCCATGAACACTGAAGCTTTCTTT.

This chain links TRBV27 with TRBJ2-7; the D gene is possibly TRBD1 (6 bases). Germline CDR1 and CDR2: MNHEY and SMNVEV (reference sequence). Trimming left V 6 bases short and J 0 bases short, with 12 bases between. The CDR3 sequence is 14 residues long. The CDR3: CASSDRLRSYEQYV. The CDR3 nucleotides read TGTGCCAGCAGCGACAGGTTGCGCTCCTACGAGCAGTACGTC.

The chain links TRBV6-5 to TRBJ1-4; tentative D call: TRBD1 (5 bases). Trimming stripped 6 bases from V and 8 bases from J, with 16 bases between. Germline values: CDR1 MNHEY, CDR2 SVGAGI. The CDR3 sequence is 14 residues long. CDR3 loop: CASRAGLGREKLFF. CDR3 bases: TGTGCCAGCAGGGCGGGGTTGGGGCGGGAAAAACTGTTTTTT.

V usage is TRBV5-6 and J usage is TRBJ2-7; D is possibly TRBD1 (5 bases). Trimming stripped 0 bases from V and 1 base from J, with 20 bases between. CDR1 and CDR2 (germline): SGHDT, YYEEEE. CDR3 length: 18 residues. Here the CDR3 DNA reads TGTGCCAGCAGCTTGGATAGGGGCCCGTCTCTAATTTCCTACGAGCAGTACGTC. Its translation: CASSLDRGPSLISYEQYV.

This chain links TRBV6-5 with TRBJ1-3; 7 nucleotides align to TRBD1. The germline gives CDR1 MNHEY, CDR2 SVGAGI. This CDR3 comprises 14 residues. The J segment lost 4 bases and the V segment lost 2 bases, leaving 2 bases of the junction unmatched. In nucleotides, the CDR3 is TGTGCCAGCAGTTACAGGGACAGCGGAAACACCATATATTTT. It codes for CASSYRDSGNTIYF.

The chain recombines TRBV7-3 with TRBJ2-3; D is perhaps TRBD2 (5 bases). Trimming removed 3 bases from V and 4 bases from J, with 11 bases in between. Germline V gene lookup returns CDR1 SGHTA and CDR2 FQGTGA. CDR3 length: 14 amino acids. The CDR3 protein is CASSLGLAADTQYF. Here the CDR3 DNA reads TGTGCCAGCAGCTTGGGTCTAGCAGCAGATACGCAGTATTTT.

J is TRBJ2-1 and V is TRBV27; 11 bases fit TRBD2. The CDR3 has 13 amino acids. Germline trimming cut 5 bases from V and 14 bases from J; bases unmatched to any gene: 8. Per the germline V gene, CDR1 is MNHEY and CDR2 is SMNVEV (reference sequence). The CDR3: CASSKNSGRGEFF. DNA of the CDR3: TGTGCCAGCAGTAAAAATAGCGGGAGGGGTGAGTTCTTC.

The chain combines TRBV7-2 with TRBJ2-7; 15 bases fit TRBD2. Looked up from germline, CDR1 is SGHTA and CDR2 is FQGNSA. The CDR3 sequence is 19 residues long. V gave up 2 bases and J gave up 4 bases; unmatched junction bases: 12. CDR3 sequence reads: CASSLQRRTSGRAGYEQYF. As DNA, the CDR3 is TGTGCCAGCAGCTTACAACGCAGGACTAGCGGGAGGGCCGGATACGAGCAGTACTTC. Full variable domain (outside the CDR3, taken from reference TRBV7-2 and TRBJ2-7): GAGVSQSPSNKVTEKGKDVELRCDPISGHTALYWYRQSLGQGLEFLIYFQGNSAPDKSGLPSDRFSAERTGGSVSTLTIQRTQQEDSAVYLCASSLQRRTSGRAGYEQYFGPGTRLTVT.

V is TRBV9 and J is TRBJ2-1; 13 nucleotides agree with TRBD2. J was trimmed by 4 bases and V by 4 bases; bases with no gene match: 17. The CDR3 length is 20 residues. Germline V gene data show CDR1 as SGDLS and CDR2 as YYNGEE. CDR3 amino acids: CASSPGTSGDDSHDYNEQFF. The CDR3 DNA sequence: TGTGCCAGCAGCCCTGGGACTAGCGGGGATGATTCTCATGATTACAATGAGCAGTTCTTC.

The V gene is TRBV9, the J gene TRBJ2-2; 11 positions agree with TRBD2. The length of the CDR3 is 14 residues. The V and J ends lost 7 bases and 6 bases, in that order; junction bases with no gene match: 5. The germline gives CDR1 SGDLS, CDR2 YYNGEE. The CDR3 region is CASATSGSSGELFF. The CDR3 DNA sequence: TGTGCCAGCGCCACTAGCGGGAGCTCCGGGGAGCTGTTTTTT.

The V gene is TRBV4-1, the J gene TRBJ2-5; 10 bases match TRBD2. The ends lost 3 bases at V and 9 bases at J; junction bases unmatched: 13. CDR1 and CDR2 (germline): MGHRA, YSYEKL. CDR3 size: 16 residues. The CDR3 is CASSHPGTSDKGAQYF. The CDR3 region has the DNA TGCGCCAGCAGCCATCCCGGGACTAGCGACAAGGGAGCCCAGTACTTC.

The genes are TRBV5-4 and TRBJ2-7, with TRBD2 matching 7 bases. The germline CDR1 and CDR2 sequences are SGHNT and YYREEE (reference sequence). The CDR3 is made up of 15 amino acids. V was clipped by 0 bases and J by 3 bases; unmatched bases: 6. This CDR3 reads CASSLVGGDSYEQYF. The CDR3 DNA reads as TGTGCCAGCAGCTTGGTGGGGGGGGATAGCTACGAGCAGTACTTC.

This chain connects TRBV4-1 to TRBJ2-7; D remains ambiguous. The CDR3 extends over 13 amino acids. Germline V gene data show CDR1 as MGHRA and CDR2 as YSYEKL. Trimming removed 4 bases at V and 4 bases at J, with 11 bases between. Here the CDR3 reads CASSPRNGYEQYV. CDR3 sequence (DNA): TGCGCCAGCAGCCCTAGAAACGGTTACGAGCAGTACGTC.

V usage is TRBV19 and J usage is TRBJ1-2; the D gene is possibly TRBD1 (5 bases). This CDR3 contains 14 residues. Trimming removed 3 bases at V and 5 bases at J, with 13 bases between. Germline V gene sequence: CDR1 LNHDA, CDR2 SQIVND (reference sequence). CDR3 residues: CASSIDSLGYGYTF. CDR3 DNA sequence: TGTGCCAGTAGTATCGACAGCTTGGGGTATGGCTACACCTTC.

The rearrangement joins TRBV6-5 to TRBJ1-2; D possibly corresponds to TRBD1 (5 bases). Germline CDR1 MNHEY, CDR2 SVGAGI. CDR3 size: 12 residues. Deletions cut 2 bases from V and 7 bases from J, with 8 bases between. CDR3 residues: CASSYRGSGYTF. The CDR3 DNA sequence: TGTGCCAGCAGTTACAGGGGAAGTGGCTACACCTTC.

J is TRBJ2-3 and V is TRBV6-5; D unclear. V gave up 2 bases and J gave up 5 bases, with 2 bases separating them. This CDR3 is 11 amino acids long. The germline gives CDR1 MNHEY, CDR2 SVGAGI. The CDR3 coding sequence is TGTGCCAGCAGTTACCTAGATACGCAGTATTTT. As protein: CASSYLDTQYF.

This rearrangement joins TRBV2 to TRBJ2-7, with 7 positions matching TRBD2. The CDR3 extends over 13 amino acids. Germline CDR1 SNHLY, CDR2 FYNNEI. V lost 11 bases to trimming and J lost 0 bases; unmatched junction nucleotides: 7. Written as DNA, the CDR3 is TGTGCCGCGTCGGGGGGAACCTCCTACGAGCAGTACTTC. Translated: CAASGGTSYEQYF.